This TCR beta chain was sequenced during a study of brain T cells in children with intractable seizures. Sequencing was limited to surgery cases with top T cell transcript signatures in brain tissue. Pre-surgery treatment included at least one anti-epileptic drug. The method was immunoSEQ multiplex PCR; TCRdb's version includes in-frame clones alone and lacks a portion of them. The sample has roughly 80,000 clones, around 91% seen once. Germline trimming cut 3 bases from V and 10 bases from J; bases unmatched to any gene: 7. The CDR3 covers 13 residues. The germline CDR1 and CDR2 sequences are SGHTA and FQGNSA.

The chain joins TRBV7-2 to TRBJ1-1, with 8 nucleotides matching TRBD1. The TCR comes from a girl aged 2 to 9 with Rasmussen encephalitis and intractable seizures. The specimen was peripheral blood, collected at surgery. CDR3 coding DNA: TGTGCCAGCAGCTTTTTTTCGGGACAGGTAGCTTTCTTT. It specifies CASSFFSGQVAFF.